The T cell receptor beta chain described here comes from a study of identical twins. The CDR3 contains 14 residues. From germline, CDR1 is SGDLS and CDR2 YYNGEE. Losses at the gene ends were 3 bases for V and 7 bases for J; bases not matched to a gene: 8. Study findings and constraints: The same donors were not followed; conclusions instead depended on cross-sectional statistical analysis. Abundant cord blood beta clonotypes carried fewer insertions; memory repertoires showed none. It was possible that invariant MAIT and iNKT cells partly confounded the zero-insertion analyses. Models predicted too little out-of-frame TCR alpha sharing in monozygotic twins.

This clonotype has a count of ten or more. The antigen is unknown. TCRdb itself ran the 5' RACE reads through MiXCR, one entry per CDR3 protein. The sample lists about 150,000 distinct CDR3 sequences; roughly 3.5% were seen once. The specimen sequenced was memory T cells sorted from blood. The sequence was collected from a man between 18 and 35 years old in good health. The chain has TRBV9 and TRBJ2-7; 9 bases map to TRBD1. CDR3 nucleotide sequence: TGTGCCAGCAGCGCCGGGACAGGGTCGGGAGAGCAGTACTTC. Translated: CASSAGTGSGEQYF.